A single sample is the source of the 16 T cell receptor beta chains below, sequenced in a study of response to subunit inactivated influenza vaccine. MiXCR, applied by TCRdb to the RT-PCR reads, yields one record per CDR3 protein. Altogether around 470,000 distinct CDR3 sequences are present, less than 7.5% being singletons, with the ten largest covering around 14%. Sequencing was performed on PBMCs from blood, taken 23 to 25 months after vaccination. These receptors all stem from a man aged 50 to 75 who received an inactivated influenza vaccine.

The CDR3 sequence is CASSESGGSGSSYEQYF. In nucleotides, the CDR3 is TGTGCCAGCAGTGAATCTGGTGGTAGCGGGAGCTCCTACGAGCAGTACTTC. The chain uses TRBV25-1 and TRBJ2-7; 9 bases are a match to TRBD2. The V gene end was trimmed by 1 base and the J gene end by 0 bases; junction bases not matched to a gene: 7. This CDR3 region has 17 residues. The germline V gene encodes CDR1 MGHDK and CDR2 SYGVNS.

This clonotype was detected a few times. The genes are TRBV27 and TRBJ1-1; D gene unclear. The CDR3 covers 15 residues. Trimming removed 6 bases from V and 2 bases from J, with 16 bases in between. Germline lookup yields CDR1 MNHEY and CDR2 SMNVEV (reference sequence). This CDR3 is CASRITNGDNTEAFF. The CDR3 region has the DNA TGTGCCAGCAGAATTACCAATGGAGATAACACTGAAGCTTTCTTT.

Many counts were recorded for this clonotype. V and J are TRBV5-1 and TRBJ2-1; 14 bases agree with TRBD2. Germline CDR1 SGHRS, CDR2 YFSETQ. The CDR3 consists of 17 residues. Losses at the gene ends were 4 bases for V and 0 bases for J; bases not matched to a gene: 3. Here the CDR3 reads CASSGGTSGSSYNEQFF. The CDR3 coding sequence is TGCGCCAGCAGCGGGGGGACTAGCGGGAGCTCCTACAATGAGCAGTTCTTC.

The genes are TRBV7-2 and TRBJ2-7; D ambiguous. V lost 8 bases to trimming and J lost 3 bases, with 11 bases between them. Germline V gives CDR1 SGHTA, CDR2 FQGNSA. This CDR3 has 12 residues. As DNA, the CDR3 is TGTGCCAGCGGAAACAACCGCTACGAGCAGTACTTC. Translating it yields CASGNNRYEQYF.

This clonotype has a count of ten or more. CDR3: CASSLEAGSYNEQFF. The CDR3 nucleotides read TGCGCCAGCAGCTTGGAGGCAGGATCCTACAATGAGCAGTTCTTC. The chain carries TRBV5-1 and TRBJ2-1; no clear D gene. Trimming stripped 0 bases from V and 1 base from J, with 8 bases between. CDR1 and CDR2 from the germline V gene are SGHRS and YFSETQ. CDR3 size: 15 residues.

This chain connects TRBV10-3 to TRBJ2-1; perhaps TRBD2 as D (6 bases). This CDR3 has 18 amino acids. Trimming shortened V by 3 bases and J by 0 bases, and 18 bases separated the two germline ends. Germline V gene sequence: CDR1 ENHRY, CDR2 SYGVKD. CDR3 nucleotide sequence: TGTGCCATCAGTGACCACGCCTGGGCCGGGAGCTCCTACAATGAGCAGTTCTTC. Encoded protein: CAISDHAWAGSSYNEQFF.

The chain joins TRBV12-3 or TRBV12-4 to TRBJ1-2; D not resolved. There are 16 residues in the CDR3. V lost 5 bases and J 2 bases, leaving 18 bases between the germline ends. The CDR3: CASSLTRHVLNYGYTF. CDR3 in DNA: TGTGCCAGCAGTCTAACACGACACGTTTTGAACTATGGCTACACCTTC.

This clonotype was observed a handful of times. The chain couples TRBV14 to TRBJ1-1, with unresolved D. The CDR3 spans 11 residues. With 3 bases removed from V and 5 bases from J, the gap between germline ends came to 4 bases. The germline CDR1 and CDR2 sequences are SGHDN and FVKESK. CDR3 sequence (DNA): TGTGCCAGCAGCCATAGAACTGAAGCTTTCTTT. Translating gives CASSHRTEAFF.

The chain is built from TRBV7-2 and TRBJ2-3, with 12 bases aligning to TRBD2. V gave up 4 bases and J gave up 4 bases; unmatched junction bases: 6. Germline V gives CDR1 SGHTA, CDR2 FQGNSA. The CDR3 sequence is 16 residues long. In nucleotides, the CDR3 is TGTGCCAGCAGCTATGCTAGCGGGGGGGCCGCAGATACGCAGTATTTT. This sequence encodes CASSYASGGAADTQYF.

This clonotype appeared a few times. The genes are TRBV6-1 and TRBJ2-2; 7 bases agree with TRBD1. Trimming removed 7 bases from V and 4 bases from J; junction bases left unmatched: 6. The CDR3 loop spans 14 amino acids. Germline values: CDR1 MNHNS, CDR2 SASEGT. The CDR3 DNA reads TGTGCCAGCACCAGGACAGGAGTCACCGGGGAGCTGTTTTTT. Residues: CASTRTGVTGELFF.

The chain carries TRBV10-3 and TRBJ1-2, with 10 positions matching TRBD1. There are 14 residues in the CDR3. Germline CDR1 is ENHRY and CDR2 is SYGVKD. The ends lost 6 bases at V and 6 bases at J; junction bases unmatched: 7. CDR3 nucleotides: TGTGCCATCAGCGGGACAGGGGCCGATCATGGCTACACCTTC. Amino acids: CAISGTGADHGYTF.

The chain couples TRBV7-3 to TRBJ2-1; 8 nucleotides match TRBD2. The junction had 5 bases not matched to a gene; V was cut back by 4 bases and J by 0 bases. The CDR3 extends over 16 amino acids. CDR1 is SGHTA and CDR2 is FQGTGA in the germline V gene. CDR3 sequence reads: CASSSLAGHSYNEQFF. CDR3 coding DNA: TGTGCCAGCAGCTCCTTAGCGGGACACTCCTACAATGAGCAGTTCTTC.

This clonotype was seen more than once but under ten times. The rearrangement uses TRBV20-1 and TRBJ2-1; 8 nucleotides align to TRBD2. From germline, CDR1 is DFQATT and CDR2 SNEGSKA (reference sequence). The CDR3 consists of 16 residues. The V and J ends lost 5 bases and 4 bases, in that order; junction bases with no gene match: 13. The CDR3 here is CSAPPVAGGAYNEQFF. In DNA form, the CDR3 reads TGCAGTGCTCCCCCTGTCGCGGGGGGTGCTTACAATGAGCAGTTCTTC.

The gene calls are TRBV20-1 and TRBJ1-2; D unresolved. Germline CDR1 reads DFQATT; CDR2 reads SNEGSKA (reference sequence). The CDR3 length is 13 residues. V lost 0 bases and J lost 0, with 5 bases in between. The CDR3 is CSAREGPNYGYTF. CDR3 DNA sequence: TGCAGTGCTAGAGAAGGCCCTAACTATGGCTACACCTTC.

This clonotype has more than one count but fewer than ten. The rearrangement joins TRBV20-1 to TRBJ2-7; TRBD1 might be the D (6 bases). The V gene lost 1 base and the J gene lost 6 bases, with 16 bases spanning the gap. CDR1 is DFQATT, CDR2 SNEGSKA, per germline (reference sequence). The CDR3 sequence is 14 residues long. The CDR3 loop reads CSARGDKGLGEQYF. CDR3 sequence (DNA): TGCAGTGCTAGAGGGGACAAGGGGCTCGGCGAGCAGTACTTC.

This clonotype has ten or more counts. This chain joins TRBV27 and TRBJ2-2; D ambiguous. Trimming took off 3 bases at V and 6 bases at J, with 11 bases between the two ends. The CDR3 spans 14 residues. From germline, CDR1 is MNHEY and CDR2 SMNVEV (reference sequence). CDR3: CASSFSFTAGELFF. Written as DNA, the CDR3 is TGTGCCAGCAGTTTCTCGTTTACCGCCGGGGAGCTGTTTTTT.